This is a list of T cell receptor beta chains from one sample in a study of CD8+ T cells in alopecia areata. The protocol was immunoSEQ multiplex PCR, while the TCRdb copy is restricted to in-frame clones and leaves out a portion. The sample lists about 120,000 clones; about three fifths were seen once. This specimen consisted of CD8+ T cells sorted from blood, obtained at week 4, from a patient treated with tofacitinib. The receptors here all came from a human donor with alopecia areata. CDR3s include the opening cysteine and the closing phenylalanine or tryptophan. The D gene is left open where the match is weak. Size is stated for part of the rows, as once, few or many counts, or as a class when the clone is expanded.

v_gene: TRBV7-9; d_gene: NA; j_gene: TRBJ2-2; abundance: NA; CDR3aa: CASSLLQAMNTGELFF; CDR3nt: TGTGCCAGCAGCCTATTACAGGCCATGAACACCGGGGAGCTGTTTTTT
v_gene: TRBV7-8; d_gene: TRBD2; j_gene: TRBJ2-3; abundance: NA; CDR3aa: CASSSPGAGVPRDGQYF; CDR3nt: TGTGCCAGCAGCTCGCCTGGGGCGGGGGTCCCCCGGGACGGGCAGTATTTT
v_gene: TRBV6-5; d_gene: NA; j_gene: TRBJ1-6; abundance: NA; CDR3aa: CASSGQSPNSPLHF; CDR3nt: TGTGCCAGCAGTGGACAATCTCCGAATTCACCCCTCCACTTT
v_gene: TRBV7-4; d_gene: NA; j_gene: TRBJ2-3; abundance: NA; CDR3aa: CASSFQVRSLVLGNQPQYF; CDR3nt: TGTGCCAGCAGCTTTCAGGTCAGATCCTTAGTCTTGGGCAATCAGCCCCAGTATTTT
v_gene: TRBV4-3; d_gene: TRBD2; j_gene: TRBJ2-7; abundance: NA; CDR3aa: CASSQDRSRAGGPGEQYF; CDR3nt: TGCGCCAGCAGCCAAGATCGGAGTAGGGCGGGGGGGCCAGGCGAGCAGTACTTC
v_gene: TRBV11-3; d_gene: NA; j_gene: TRBJ2-1; abundance: NA; CDR3aa: CASSNLRDTNEQFF; CDR3nt: TGTGCCAGCAGTAACCTTAGGGACACCAATGAGCAGTTCTTC
v_gene: TRBV11-2; d_gene: TRBD2; j_gene: TRBJ2-3; abundance: NA; CDR3aa: CASTAGGPMDTQYF; CDR3nt: TGTGCCAGCACCGCGGGGGGCCCGATGGATACGCAGTATTTT
v_gene: TRBV28; d_gene: NA; j_gene: TRBJ2-5; abundance: NA; CDR3aa: CASSNLQGVDPQETQYF; CDR3nt: TGTGCCAGCAGTAATCTACAGGGCGTCGACCCCCAAGAGACCCAGTACTTC
v_gene: TRBV30; d_gene: TRBD2; j_gene: TRBJ2-1; abundance: few; CDR3aa: CAWSQLAGAYNEQFF; CDR3nt: TGTGCCTGGAGTCAGCTAGCGGGAGCCTACAATGAGCAGTTCTTC
v_gene: TRBV30; d_gene: TRBD1; j_gene: TRBJ1-1; abundance: NA; CDR3aa: CAWSQGANTEAFF; CDR3nt: TGTGCCTGGAGCCAGGGGGCCAACACTGAAGCTTTCTTT
v_gene: TRBV27; d_gene: TRBD1; j_gene: TRBJ1-5; abundance: NA; CDR3aa: CASSMGQPNQPQHF; CDR3nt: TGTGCCAGCAGTATGGGACAGCCAAATCAGCCCCAGCATTTT
v_gene: TRBV30; d_gene: TRBD1; j_gene: TRBJ2-7; abundance: NA; CDR3aa: CASYHWDSDNYEQYF; CDR3nt: TGTGCCTCATATCACTGGGACAGCGATAACTACGAGCAGTACTTC
v_gene: TRBV30; d_gene: NA; j_gene: TRBJ1-4; abundance: NA; CDR3aa: CAGQNEKLFF; CDR3nt: TGTGCCGGACAGAATGAAAAACTGTTTTTT
v_gene: TRBV4-3; d_gene: TRBD2; j_gene: TRBJ2-2; abundance: NA; CDR3aa: CASSQDRASGGAGELFF; CDR3nt: TGCGCCAGCAGCCAAGATCGGGCTAGCGGGGGGGCCGGGGAGCTGTTTTTT
v_gene: TRBV5-1; d_gene: TRBD1; j_gene: TRBJ1-1; abundance: NA; CDR3aa: CASAEGAGTEAFF; CDR3nt: TGCGCTTCAGCAGAGGGGGCCGGCACTGAAGCTTTCTTT
v_gene: TRBV13; d_gene: NA; j_gene: TRBJ2-7; abundance: NA; CDR3aa: CASSSPTQGVFSYEQYF; CDR3nt: TGTGCCAGCAGCTCCCCTACACAGGGAGTCTTCTCCTACGAGCAGTACTTC
v_gene: TRBV20-1; d_gene: NA; j_gene: TRBJ2-7; abundance: NA; CDR3aa: CSMDEQYF; CDR3nt: TGCAGTATGGACGAGCAGTACTTC